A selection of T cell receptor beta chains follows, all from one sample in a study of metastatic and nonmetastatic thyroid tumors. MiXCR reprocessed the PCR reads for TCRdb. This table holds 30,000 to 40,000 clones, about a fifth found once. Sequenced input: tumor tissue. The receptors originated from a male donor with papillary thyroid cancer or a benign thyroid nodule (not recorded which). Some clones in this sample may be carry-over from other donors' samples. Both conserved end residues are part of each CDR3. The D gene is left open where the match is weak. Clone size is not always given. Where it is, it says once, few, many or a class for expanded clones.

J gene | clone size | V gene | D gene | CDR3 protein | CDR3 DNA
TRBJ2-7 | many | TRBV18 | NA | CASSPGLSNEQYF | TGTGCCAGCTCACCAGGGCTCTCTAACGAGCAGTACTTC
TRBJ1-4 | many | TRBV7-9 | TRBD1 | CASSRGQGNEKLFF | TGTGCCAGCAGCCGAGGACAGGGTAATGAAAAACTGTTTTTT
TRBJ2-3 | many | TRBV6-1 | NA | CAGGGIGSSGDTQYF | TGTGCCGGAGGAGGGATCGGGAGTAGTGGAGATACGCAGTATTTT
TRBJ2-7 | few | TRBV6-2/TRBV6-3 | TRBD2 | CASSTNRDYTYEQYF | TGTGCCAGCAGTACTAACCGGGACTACACCTACGAGCAGTACTTC
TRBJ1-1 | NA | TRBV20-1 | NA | CSAGMGDTEAFF | TGCAGTGCTGGAATGGGAGACACTGAAGCTTTCTTT
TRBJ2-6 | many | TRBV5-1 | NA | CASSPTGSGANVLTF | TGCGCCAGCAGTCCTACAGGATCTGGGGCCAACGTCCTGACTTTC
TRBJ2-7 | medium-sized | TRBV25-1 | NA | CASSVQGHEQYF | TGTGCCAGCAGTGTCCAGGGCCACGAGCAGTACTTC
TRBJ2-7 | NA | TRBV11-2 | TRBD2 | CASSENHVLAGPLEQYF | TGTGCCAGCAGCGAGAATCATGTGCTAGCGGGACCGCTCGAGCAGTACTTC
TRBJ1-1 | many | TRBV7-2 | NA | CASSLIPGVETEAFF | TGTGCCAGCAGCTTAATCCCAGGGGTTGAAACTGAAGCTTTCTTT
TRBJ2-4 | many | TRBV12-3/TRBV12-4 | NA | CASSAWGGQNIQYF | TGTGCCAGCAGTGCCTGGGGGGGGCAAAACATTCAGTACTTC
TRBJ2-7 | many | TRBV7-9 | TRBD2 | CASSLLSAGVTDLREQYF | TGTGCCAGCAGCTTATTGTCAGCGGGAGTCACCGACCTACGCGAGCAGTACTTC
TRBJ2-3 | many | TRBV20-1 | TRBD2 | CSARDLMTSGSPRTDTQYF | TGCAGTGCTAGAGATTTGATGACTAGCGGGAGCCCTCGCACAGATACGCAGTATTTT
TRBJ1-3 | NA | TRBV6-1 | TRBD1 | CASSEQGGSGNTIYF | TGTGCCAGCAGTGAACAGGGGGGTTCCGGAAACACCATATATTTT
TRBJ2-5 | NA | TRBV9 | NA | CASSGGPGETQYF | TGTGCCAGCAGCGGGGGGCCAGGTGAGACCCAGTACTTC
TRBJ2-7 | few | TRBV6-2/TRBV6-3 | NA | CASSLPALPYEQYF | TGTGCCAGCAGTCTACCTGCACTCCCCTACGAGCAGTACTTC
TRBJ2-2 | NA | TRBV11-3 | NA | CASSPRGHTGELFF | TGTGCCAGCAGTCCCAGGGGTCACACCGGGGAGCTGTTTTTT
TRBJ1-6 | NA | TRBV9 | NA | CASSVNRDNSPLHF | TGTGCCAGCAGCGTAAACAGGGATAATTCACCCCTCCACTTT
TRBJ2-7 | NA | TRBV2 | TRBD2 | CASKEREGLGSYEQYF | TGTGCCAGCAAGGAGCGGGAGGGTCTCGGCTCCTACGAGCAGTACTTC
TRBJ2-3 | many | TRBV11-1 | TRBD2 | CASSPLAGDADTQYF | TGTGCCAGCAGCCCCTTAGCGGGAGATGCGGATACGCAGTATTTT
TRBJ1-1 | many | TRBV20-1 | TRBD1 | CSATRYDRGVDTEAFF | TGCAGTGCTACCCGCTACGACAGGGGGGTGGACACTGAAGCTTTCTTT
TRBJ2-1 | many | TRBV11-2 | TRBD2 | CASSPHGTSGGRYNEQFF | TGTGCCAGCAGCCCACACGGGACTAGCGGGGGGAGGTACAATGAGCAGTTCTTC
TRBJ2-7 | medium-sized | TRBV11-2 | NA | CASSISRVESYEQYF | TGTGCCAGCAGCATTAGCAGGGTAGAGTCCTACGAGCAGTACTTC
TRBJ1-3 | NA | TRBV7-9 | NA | CASGGGNTIYF | TGTGCCAGCGGCGGGGGAAACACCATATATTTT
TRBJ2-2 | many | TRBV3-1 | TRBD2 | CASSQELAPTGELFF | TGTGCCAGCAGCCAAGAACTAGCGCCCACCGGGGAGCTGTTTTTT
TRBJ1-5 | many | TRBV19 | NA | CASSDHGGPQPQHF | TGTGCCAGTAGTGACCACGGGGGGCCGCAGCCCCAGCATTTT
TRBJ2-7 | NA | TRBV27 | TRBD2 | CASSPTGGSKIYEQYF | TGTGCCAGCAGTCCTACGGGAGGTTCCAAAATCTACGAGCAGTACTTC
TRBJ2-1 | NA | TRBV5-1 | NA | CASSLAGSYNEQFF | TGCGCCAGCAGCTTGGCTGGCTCCTACAATGAGCAGTTCTTC
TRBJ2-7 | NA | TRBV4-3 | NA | CASSHDGVLRYF | TGCGCCAGCAGCCACGACGGGGTTCTGCGGTACTTC
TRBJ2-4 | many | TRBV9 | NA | CASSPRWGADIQYF | TGTGCCAGCAGCCCAAGGTGGGGCGCGGACATTCAGTACTTC
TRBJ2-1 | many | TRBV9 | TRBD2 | CASSVGVASGRGLGGNEQFF | TGTGCCAGCAGCGTAGGCGTAGCTAGCGGGAGAGGTCTAGGGGGAAATGAGCAGTTCTTC
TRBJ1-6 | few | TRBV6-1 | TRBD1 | CASRETGRLNSPLHF | TGTGCCAGCAGGGAGACAGGGAGACTTAATTCACCCCTCCACTTT
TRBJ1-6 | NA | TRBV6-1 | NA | CASSDREGDNSPLHF | TGTGCCAGCAGTGACAGGGAGGGGGATAATTCACCCCTCCACTTT
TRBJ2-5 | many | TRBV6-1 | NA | CASSGTTTGQETQYF | TGTGCCAGCAGTGGGACAACCACCGGCCAAGAGACCCAGTACTTC
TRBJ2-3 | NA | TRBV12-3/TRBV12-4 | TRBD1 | CASILGTGGIYAGTQYF | TGTGCCAGCATCCTAGGGACAGGGGGCATTTATGCAGGTACGCAGTATTTT
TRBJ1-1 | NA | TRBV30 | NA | CAWDAAGTEAFF | TGTGCCTGGGACGCGGCGGGGACTGAAGCTTTCTTT
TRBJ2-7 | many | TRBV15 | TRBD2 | CATSRSGPGTRGSEQYF | TGTGCCACCAGCAGATCCGGCCCCGGGACTAGGGGTTCCGAGCAGTACTTC
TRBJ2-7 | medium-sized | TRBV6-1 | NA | CASRDLGSSYEQYF | TGTGCCAGCAGAGACCTGGGGTCCTCCTACGAGCAGTACTTC
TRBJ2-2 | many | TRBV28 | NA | CASNRPAGELFF | TGTGCCAGCAACAGGCCGGCAGGCGAGCTGTTTTTT
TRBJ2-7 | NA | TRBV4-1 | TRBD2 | CASSQDPGGDYEQYF | TGCGCCAGCAGCCAAGATCCGGGAGGGGACTACGAGCAGTACTTC
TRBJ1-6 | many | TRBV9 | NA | CASSTGGESSPLHF | TGTGCCAGCAGCACCGGGGGCGAGAGTTCACCCCTCCACTTT
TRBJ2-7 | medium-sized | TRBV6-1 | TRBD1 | CASGTGNFYEQYF | TGTGCCAGCGGGACAGGGAATTTTTACGAGCAGTACTTC
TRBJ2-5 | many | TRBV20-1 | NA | CSASRSAQETQYF | TGCAGTGCTAGTCGTAGCGCTCAAGAGACCCAGTACTTC
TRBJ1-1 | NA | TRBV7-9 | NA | CASSLGGTANTEAFF | TGTGCCAGCAGCTTAGGGGGGACCGCGAACACTGAAGCTTTCTTT
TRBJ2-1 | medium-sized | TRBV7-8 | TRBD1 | CASSLRTGGAFFEQFF | TGTGCCAGCAGCTTAAGGACAGGGGGCGCGTTTTTTGAGCAGTTCTTC
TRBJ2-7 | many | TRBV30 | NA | CAWGARTLRYEQYF | TGTGCCTGGGGGGCTCGGACACTGCGCTACGAGCAGTACTTC
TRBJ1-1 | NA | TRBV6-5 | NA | CASSYQIGGAAEAFF | TGTGCCAGCAGTTACCAGATAGGTGGCGCGGCTGAAGCTTTCTTT
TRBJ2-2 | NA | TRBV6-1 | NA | CASRDGFTGELFF | TGTGCCAGCAGAGACGGATTCACCGGGGAGCTGTTTTTT
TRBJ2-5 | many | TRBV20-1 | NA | CSARVTGSETQYF | TGCAGTGCTAGGGTTACAGGGTCAGAGACCCAGTACTTC
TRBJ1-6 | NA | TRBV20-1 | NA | CSAYPLGHNSPLHF | TGCAGTGCTTACCCACTGGGGCATAATTCACCCCTCCACTTT
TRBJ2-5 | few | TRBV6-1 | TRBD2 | CASSEGWSAGGQKETKYF | TGTGCCAGCAGTGAAGGGTGGTCAGCGGGAGGACAAAAAGAGACCAAGTACTTC
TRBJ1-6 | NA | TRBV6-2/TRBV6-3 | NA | CASSLMCSPLHF | TGTGCCAGCAGTCTCATGTGTTCACCCCTCCACTTT
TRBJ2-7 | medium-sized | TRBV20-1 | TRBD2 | CSARTLADYEQYF | TGCAGTGCTAGAACTCTAGCGGACTACGAGCAGTACTTC
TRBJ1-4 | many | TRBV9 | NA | CASSVGAGDNEKLFF | TGTGCCAGCAGCGTAGGGGCAGGAGATAATGAAAAACTGTTTTTT
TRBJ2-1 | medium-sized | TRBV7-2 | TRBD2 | CASSMTSGKDNEQFF | TGTGCCAGCAGCATGACTAGCGGGAAAGACAATGAGCAGTTCTTC
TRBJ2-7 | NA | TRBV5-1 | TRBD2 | CASSLWSSGSSSYEQYF | TGCGCCAGCAGCTTGTGGTCTAGCGGGAGTAGCTCCTACGAGCAGTACTTC
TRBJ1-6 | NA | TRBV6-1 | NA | CVSSVLSSYNSPLPF | TGTGTCAGCAGTGTCTTAAGCTCCTATAATTCACCCCTCCCCTTT